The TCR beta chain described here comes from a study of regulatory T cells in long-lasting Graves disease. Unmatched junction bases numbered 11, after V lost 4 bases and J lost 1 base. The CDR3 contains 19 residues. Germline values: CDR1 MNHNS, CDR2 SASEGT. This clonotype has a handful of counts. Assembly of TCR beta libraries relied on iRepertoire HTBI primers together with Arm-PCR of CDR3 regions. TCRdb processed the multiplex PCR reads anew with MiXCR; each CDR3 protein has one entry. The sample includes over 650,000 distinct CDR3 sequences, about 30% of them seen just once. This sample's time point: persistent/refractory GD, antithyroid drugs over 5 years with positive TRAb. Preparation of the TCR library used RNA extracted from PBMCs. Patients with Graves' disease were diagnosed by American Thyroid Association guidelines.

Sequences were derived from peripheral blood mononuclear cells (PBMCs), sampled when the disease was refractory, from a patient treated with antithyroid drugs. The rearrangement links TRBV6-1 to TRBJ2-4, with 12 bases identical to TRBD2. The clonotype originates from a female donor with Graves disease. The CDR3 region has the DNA TGTGCCAGCAGTGCTACGACTAGCGGGAGAGGGGGGGCCAAAAACATTCAGTACTTC. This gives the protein CASSATTSGRGGAKNIQYF.